The clone carrying this T cell receptor (beta chain) was found a few times. The CDR3 totals 15 residues. Trimming took 5 bases from V and 7 from J; bases not matched to a gene: 7. The germline V gene encodes CDR1 SGHTA and CDR2 FQGNSA. The TCRbeta library was prepared with unique molecular identifiers. MiXCR, applied by TCRdb to the PCR reads, yields one record per CDR3 protein. The sample includes hundreds of thousands of distinct CDR3 sequences, approximately 20% of them seen just once. The entry originates in a study of T-cell reconstitution after alpha-beta-depleted transplantation in children. This chain links TRBV7-2 with TRBJ2-1; 11 nucleotides match TRBD2. The material sequenced was PBMCs from the stem cell graft donor, taken from the stem cell graft. This clonotype was obtained from a human donor who donated a stem cell graft to a child with acute lymphoblastic leukemia. Here the CDR3 DNA reads TGTGCCAGCAGCCCTGGCCCTAGCGGGAGGAATGAGCAGTTCTTC. Translating it yields CASSPGPSGRNEQFF. The full variable domain, in which reference TRBV7-2 and TRBJ2-1 provide the parts outside the CDR3, is GAGVSQSPSNKVTEKGKDVELRCDPISGHTALYWYRQSLGQGLEFLIYFQGNSAPDKSGLPSDRFSAERTGGSVSTLTIQRTQQEDSAVYLCASSPGPSGRNEQFFGPGTRLTVL.